This TCR beta chain comes out of a study of PD-L1 blockade in urothelial cancer. Study-wide background: At 6 weeks and at 3 weeks (second dose) after treatment start, blood was analyzed.

V lost 3 bases, J lost 0 bases, and 12 bases lay in between. Germline CDR1 reads MDHEN; CDR2 reads SYDVKM. The CDR3 covers 16 residues. Some clones are missing from TCRdb's copy, which holds only in-frame ones; the method was immunoSEQ multiplex PCR. The sample shows approximately 32,000 clones, 70% to 85% of them seen only once. The V gene is TRBV28, the J gene TRBJ1-5; a possible D gene is TRBD1 (6 bases). The sequenced sample was PBMCs, obtained around atezolizumab (anti-PD-L1) treatment. This TCR was recovered from a man in his 60s with urothelial cancer. The CDR3 DNA is TGTGCCAGCAGTTTGTCCGGGACATATAGCAATCAGCCCCAGCATTTT. Amino acid sequence: CASSLSGTYSNQPQHF.